Listed here are 11 T cell receptor beta chains from one sample, sequenced in a study of blood T cells in healthy people across ages (dated by TCRdb to the mid-2010s). Receptor amplification or capture employed 5' RACE. The sequencer listed for this sample is Illumina HiSeq 2500. The second PCR ran for about 6 to 11 cycles and used a J-beta primer mix along with a sample-barcoded 5' primer. The public reads were run again by TCRdb, first through fastp at Q25 and then through MiXCR, and only productive beta chains were kept. Rows merge per CDR3 protein into single entries with the most common DNA and genes. Here the sample has approximately 760,000 distinct CDR3 sequences; approximately 25% occur a single time. The leading ten clones occupy 9% to 9.5% of the sample. Separately, the same data were catalogued under a study of T cells of mothers and their children.

The sequencing sample was made of blood. The receptor set was obtained from a boy aged 5-17 years in good health.

The rearrangement uses TRBV7-2 and TRBJ2-5, with 7 bases identical to TRBD1. The CDR3 is 15 residues long. With 5 bases clipped from V and 4 bases from J, the junction kept 10 bases outside the gene matches. The germline CDR1 and CDR2 sequences are SGHTA and FQGNSA. CDR3 residues: CASSQRGRGRETQYF. As DNA, the CDR3 is TGTGCCAGCAGCCAAAGAGGCAGGGGGAGAGAGACCCAGTACTTC.

A single count supports this clonotype. V and J are TRBV9 and TRBJ2-3; TRBD1 matches 7 bases. Germline assignment: CDR1 SGDLS and CDR2 YYNGEE. The CDR3 runs to 16 residues. V shed 5 bases, J shed 0 bases, and the junction held 9 bases outside the gene matches. CDR3 nucleotide sequence: TGTGCCAGCAGAGGAGTGGCAGGGGGAAGCACAGATACGCAGTATTTT. Protein: CASRGVAGGSTDTQYF.

As regards this clonotype: Relative to the germline gene, one junction end is altered; a read error may explain this. V is TRBV29-1 and J is TRBJ2-5; 7 bases map to TRBD2. The end of the DNA aligns better with TRBJ2-1, so the J call may be wrong. The CDR3 is made up of 14 amino acids. Looked up from germline, CDR1 is SQVTM and CDR2 is ANQGSEA. The CDR3 nucleotides read TGTAGCGCCAAGGTAGCGGAAGCGGGGAATGAGCAGTTCTTC. Translation: CSAKVAEAGNEQFF.

The chain is built from TRBV6-2 or TRBV6-3 and TRBJ2-5; D unclear. The CDR3 has 12 amino acids. The V end lost 7 bases, the J end lost 4 bases, and 10 bases lay between the germline ends. Germline assignment: CDR1 MNHEY and CDR2 SVGEGT. CDR3: CASTLNRETQYF. CDR3 nucleotide sequence: TGTGCCAGCACCCTCAATCGAGAGACCCAGTACTTC.

This clonotype was detected only a few times. Sequence at one end of the junction differs from germline and may be a read error. The chain recombines TRBV3-1 with TRBJ1-4, with D unclear. The CDR3 is made up of 15 amino acids. CDR1 LGHDT and CDR2 YNNKEL come from the germline V gene (reference sequence). CDR3 loop: CAGSQEEGPNEKLFF. CDR3 in DNA: TGTGCCGGCAGCCAAGAGGAAGGGCCTAATGAAAAACTGTTTTTT.

The chain carries TRBV20-1 and TRBJ1-6; D is possibly TRBD1 (6 bases). Trimming shortened V by 5 bases and J by 11 bases, and 19 bases separated the two germline ends. The CDR3 extends over 14 amino acids. Germline V lookup: CDR1 DFQATT, CDR2 SNEGSKA (reference sequence). The CDR3 DNA is TGCAGTGCTCTCCGGGAGGGGGAGGATACACCCCTCCACTTT. Translation gives CSALREGEDTPLHF.

The genes are TRBV5-1 and TRBJ2-5, with D maybe TRBD2 (7 bases). The J call is uncertain, as TRBJ2-1 better fits the DNA end. The CDR3 has 16 amino acids. The germline CDR1 and CDR2 sequences are SGHRS and YFSETQ. CDR3 bases: TGCGCCAGCAGCTTGGAAGGGGGGGAATTCGTTGATGAGCAGTTCTTC. This encodes CASSLEGGEFVDEQFF.

This clonotype was seen only a few times. This chain joins TRBV18 and TRBJ1-2; TRBD1 matches at 7 bases. This CDR3 contains 14 residues. Germline lookup yields CDR1 KGHSH and CDR2 LQKENI. V lost 2 bases and J lost 8; bases outside the gene matches: 8. The CDR3 nucleotides read TGTGCCAGCTCACCAGACAGGGTGGAAGGCGGCTACACCTTC. This translates into CASSPDRVEGGYTF. Based on the CDR3 plus reference TRBV18 and TRBJ1-2, the full variable domain is NAGVMQNPRHLVRRRGQEARLRCSPMKGHSHVYWYRQLPEEGLKFMVYLQKENIIDESGMPKERFSAEFPKEGPSILRIQQVVRGDSAAYFCASSPDRVEGGYTFGSGTRLTVV.

This clonotype was seen a few times. V and J are TRBV6-5 and TRBJ2-4, with D tentatively TRBD2 (6 bases). Germline V gives CDR1 MNHEY, CDR2 SVGAGI. Trimming took 2 bases from V and 8 from J, leaving 13 bases between them. This CDR3 is 14 amino acids long. The CDR3 spells CASSYIAGSHIQYF. The CDR3 nucleotides read TGTGCCAGCAGTTACATTGCGGGGAGTCACATTCAGTACTTC.

The CDR3 sequence is CASSHGREGTQYF. The DNA for the CDR3 is TGTGCCAGCAGCCATGGTCGGGAAGGTACGCAGTATTTT. The rearrangement uses TRBV3-1 and TRBJ2-3, with D tentatively TRBD2 (5 bases). This CDR3 is 13 amino acids long. CDR1 is LGHDT, CDR2 YNNKEL, per germline (reference sequence). Between the trimmed V and J ends, which lost 3 bases and 8 bases, there was a span of 12 bases.

Only a few counts were recorded for this clonotype. One end of the junction is discordant with germline, which a read error may explain. The V call is TRBV20-1, the J call TRBJ1-4; 8 nucleotides align to TRBD1. This CDR3 comprises 17 residues. Per the germline V gene, CDR1 is DFQATT and CDR2 is SNEGSKA (reference sequence). CDR3 in DNA: TGTAGTGCTAGAGAATCGAGACAGGGGAGATCTAATGAAAAACTGTTTTTT. This gives the protein CSARESRQGRSNEKLFF.